The present T cell receptor beta chain was sequenced within a study of vaccination and CD4 T cells after COVID-19. The wider study: All convalescent patients were nasal swab PCR positive for SARS-CoV-2; 9 or 10 had mild and one severe disease. Stimuli were overlapping spike peptide pools of SARS-CoV-2 and three common cold coronaviruses (HCoV-NL63, HCoV-OC43, HCoV-229E). Sampling that followed vaccination took place a median approximately 70 days after dose two, within a range of 14 to 241.

Trimming removed 5 bases from V and 0 bases from J; junction bases left unmatched: 11. Germline V lookup: CDR1 LNHNV, CDR2 YYDKDF (reference sequence). The CDR3 length is 17 residues. Oncomine TCR Beta short-read sequencing was applied to DNA from cultured CD4+ T cells. TCRdb called the PCR reads again in MiXCR, with one record for every CDR3 protein. The sample lists thousands of distinct CDR3 sequences, around 63% seen once, with approximately 10% in the top ten. This sample's treatment: approximately nine-day PBMC culture with coronavirus spike peptide pools or control peptides (ViraFEST assay). Study observations and caveats: Researchers report that a median roughly 90% of reactive clones in convalescent patients surfaced only post-vaccination.

This clonotype occurred a few times. Its specificity is not known. The chain employs TRBV15 and TRBJ2-3; 7 nucleotides match TRBD2. The sample here was CD4+ T cells from blood, cultured in vitro, taken before SARS-CoV-2 vaccination. The clonotype comes from a human donor who had recovered from COVID-19. The CDR3 DNA reads TGTGCCACCAGCCTCTTCTGGGGGGGAACTAGCACAGATACGCAGTATTTT. It is translated as CATSLFWGGTSTDTQYF.